These 10 T cell receptor beta chains were sequenced from one sample in a study of T cells in Graves' hyperthyroidism and ophthalmopathy. TCR beta CDR3 region amplification was performed from RNA transcripts. When the TCR CDR3 underwent first-round RT-PCR, the HTBI primer set was used. TCRdb redid the calling of the multiplex PCR reads with MiXCR, one entry per CDR3 protein. Of over 650,000 distinct CDR3 sequences listed, about 45% are singletons. Sequenced sample: peripheral blood or thyroid tissue (not recorded which). The receptors were sampled from an adult man with Graves' disease, either hyperthyroidism or ophthalmopathy (not recorded which).

V gene TRBV7-8 combines with J gene TRBJ1-1; D is uncertain. V was pared by 1 base and J by 1 base, with 10 bases between. Germline values: CDR1 SGHVS, CDR2 FQNEAQ. This CDR3 spans 15 amino acids. This chain's CDR3 is CASSLVQVENTEAFF. DNA of the CDR3: TGTGCCAGCAGCTTAGTTCAGGTAGAGAACACTGAAGCTTTCTTT. Combining the CDR3 with reference TRBV7-8 and TRBJ1-1 gives the whole variable domain GAGVSQSPRYKVAKRGQDVALRCDPISGHVSLFWYQQALGQGPEFLTYFQNEAQLDKSGLPSDRFFAERPEGSVSTLKIQRTQQEDSAVYLCASSLVQVENTEAFFGQGTRLTVV.

With regard to this clonotype: A read error may explain this, as a much larger clone is one base away. The rearrangement joins TRBV5-8 to TRBJ1-2; the D is unclear. Germline values: CDR1 SGHTS, CDR2 YDEGEE. The CDR3 runs 12 residues. Trimming took 5 bases from V and 7 from J, leaving 12 bases between them. This CDR3 reads CASRPVDGGYTF. CDR3 nucleotide sequence: TGTGCCAGCAGGCCAGTGGATGGTGGCTACACCTTC.

V and J are TRBV7-9 and TRBJ1-2, with D uncertain. Germline CDR1 reads SEHNR; CDR2 reads FQNEAQ (reference sequence). This CDR3 has 15 residues. Deletions cut 2 bases from V and 3 bases from J, with 13 bases between. The CDR3 reads CASSLSGYGDYGYTF. The CDR3 DNA is TGTGCCAGCAGCTTATCGGGGTACGGCGACTATGGCTACACCTTC. The variable domain in full, completed from reference TRBV7-9 and TRBJ1-2, reads DTGVSQNPRHKITKRGQNVTFRCDPISEHNRLYWYRQTLGQGPEFLTYFQNEAQLEKSRLLSDRFSAERPKGSFSTLEIQRTEQGDSAMYLCASSLSGYGDYGYTFGSGTRLTVV.

The chain has TRBV2 and TRBJ2-6, with D perhaps TRBD2 (5 bases). The germline CDR1 and CDR2 sequences are SNHLY and FYNNEI. The CDR3 length is 17 residues. Trimming took off 3 bases at V and 1 base at J, with 13 bases between the two ends. For the CDR3, the DNA is TGTGCCAGCAGTGATTTCGGGGAAGAGTCTGGGGCCAACGTCCTGACTTTC. This gives the protein CASSDFGEESGANVLTF.

This clonotype was detected many times. The rearrangement links TRBV24-1 to TRBJ1-4; D may be TRBD1 (5 bases). With 4 bases removed from V and 10 bases from J, the gap between germline ends came to 12 bases. In germline, CDR1 is KGHDR, CDR2 SFDVKD. The CDR3 sequence is 13 residues long. This chain's CDR3 is CATSDRDFGKLFF. The CDR3 nucleotides are TGTGCCACCAGTGACAGGGACTTCGGAAAACTGTTTTTT.

This clonotype was seen only a few times. The V and J genes are TRBV9 and TRBJ1-4; maybe TRBD1 (6 bases). CDR3 length: 16 residues. Trimming removed 0 bases at V and 3 bases at J, with 12 bases between. Germline-derived CDR1 and CDR2 are SGDLS and YYNGEE. The CDR3, as DNA: TGTGCCAGCAGCGTAGATCAGGGGCTGGCTAATGAAAAACTGTTTTTT. It encodes CASSVDQGLANEKLFF.

This clonotype has just a few counts. The V call is TRBV5-1, the J call TRBJ1-4, with 7 nucleotides matching TRBD1. After removal of 4 bases from V and 4 bases from J, the junction contained 4 bases not matched to a gene. The CDR3 covers 14 residues. From germline, CDR1 is SGHRS and CDR2 YFSETQ. Written as DNA, the CDR3 is TGCGCCAGCAGCCCCCGGGACAGTAATGAAAAACTGTTTTTT. Its protein is CASSPRDSNEKLFF.

This clonotype was seen many times. The genes are TRBV25-1 and TRBJ1-5, with 9 bases aligning to TRBD1. With 6 bases clipped from V and 3 bases from J, the junction kept 9 bases outside the gene matches. The CDR3 is 16 residues long. Germline values: CDR1 MGHDK, CDR2 SYGVNS. CDR3 DNA: TGTGCCAGCAGCCCGGCCGGGACAGGGTACAATCAGCCCCAGCATTTT. Translated, it gives CASSPAGTGYNQPQHF.

This chain connects TRBV19 to TRBJ1-5; D remains unclear. CDR3 length: 13 amino acids. The germline V gene encodes CDR1 LNHDA and CDR2 SQIVND (reference sequence). Between the trimmed V and J ends, which lost 4 bases and 9 bases, there was a span of 13 bases. The CDR3 bases are TGTGCCAGTAGTAGGGATTCTCGGGGGCCCCAGCATTTT. Translated: CASSRDSRGPQHF.

As concerns this clonotype: A much bigger clone sits one base away, suggesting this may be a read error. This chain joins TRBV5-5 and TRBJ2-7; TRBD2 matches at 9 bases. The V gene end was trimmed by 4 bases and the J gene end by 5 bases; junction bases not matched to a gene: 7. The CDR3 is 14 residues long. CDR1 is SGHKS, CDR2 YYEKEE, per germline (reference sequence). The CDR3 DNA sequence: TGTGCCAGCAGCAACGGCGGGGGGGCCCACGAGCAGTACTTC. Its translation is CASSNGGGAHEQYF.